Detailed here is one TCR beta chain. What it recognizes is unknown. Mismatch with germline at one junction end may stem from a read error. The template was RNA from unsorted bulk tissue. More than 3 cm separated this lung sample from the edge of the tumor. The germline V gene encodes CDR1 SGHAT and CDR2 FQNNGV. The CDR3 is 14 residues long. The data were obtained in a study of tumor and adjacent non-tumor tissue in lung cancer. Study in general: The patients, approximately nine men and 5 women, were about 30 to 76 with stage I to III disease. Study-wide points: TCR diversity was significantly greater in tumor than normal lung tissue. Normal lung showed higher cumulative top 100 clone frequency than tumor.

The library came from three nested PCR rounds adapted from ARM-PCR protocols. TCRdb ran MiXCR on the multiplex PCR reads and lists one entry per CDR3 protein. The sample yields about 75,000 distinct CDR3 sequences, under 70% seen once. The TCR originated in a woman between 50 and 59 years old with non-small cell lung cancer. V is TRBV11-2 and J is TRBJ1-1; D not resolved. Material: distant non-tumor lung tissue. The CDR3 DNA reads TGTGCCAGCTACTTCGCGGGAAAGAACACTGAAGTTTTCTTT. Its translation is CASYFAGKNTEVFF.